One sample yielded the 5 T cell receptor beta chains listed below, sequenced in a study of blood T cell repertoires in COVID-19. Assay: immunoSEQ multiplex PCR; the TCRdb copy retains only in-frame clones and omits some. Among some 360,000 clones listed, around 87% were seen once. Sequenced sample: peripheral blood. All receptors derive from a woman in her sixties with COVID-19, enrolled during active disease.

The chain couples TRBV10-3 to TRBJ2-7, with D possibly TRBD2 on 6 matching bases. Germline V lookup: CDR1 ENHRY, CDR2 SYGVKD. V shed 7 bases and J shed 3 bases, with 10 bases lying between them. CDR3 length: 12 amino acids. The CDR3 loop reads CAINQEGYEQYF. In DNA, the CDR3 is TGTGCCATCAACCAGGAGGGCTACGAGCAGTACTTC.

The gene calls are TRBV28 and TRBJ2-7; 9 bases line up with TRBD1. CDR1 MDHEN and CDR2 SYDVKM come from the germline V gene. The CDR3 has 15 amino acids. Trimming at V came to 1 base and at J to 6 bases, leaving 7 bases not matched to a gene. CDR3 DNA sequence: TGTGCCAGCAGTTTATCTAGGACAGGGGTTGCCGAGCAGTACTTC. Residues: CASSLSRTGVAEQYF.

V is TRBV28 and J is TRBJ2-5; D is possibly TRBD1 (5 bases). The CDR3 covers 13 residues. Germline V lookup: CDR1 MDHEN, CDR2 SYDVKM. V lost 3 bases and J 4 bases, leaving 9 bases between the germline ends. Written as DNA, the CDR3 is TGTGCCAGCAGTTTCTCAGGGCGAGAGACCCAGTACTTC. Translation: CASSFSGRETQYF. The variable domain in full, with the rest retrieved from reference TRBV28 and TRBJ2-5, is DVKVTQSSRYLVKRTGEKVFLECVQDMDHENMFWYRQDPGLGLRLIYFSYDVKMKEKGDIPEGYSVSREKKERFSLILESASTNQTSMYLCASSFSGRETQYFGPGTRLLVL.

The genes are TRBV18 and TRBJ2-1, with TRBD2 as a possible D gene (5 bases). The CDR3 covers 15 residues. V was shortened by 5 bases and J by 6 bases, with 17 bases between the two germline ends. Germline CDR1 is KGHSH and CDR2 is LQKENI. The CDR3 bases are TGTGCCAGCTCAAAGGGAGTAACAGCCCTCAATGAGCAGTTCTTC. It encodes CASSKGVTALNEQFF.

In this sample, this clone turned up a few times. V usage is TRBV2 and J usage is TRBJ1-2, with 7 nucleotides matching TRBD1. The germline CDR1 and CDR2 sequences are SNHLY and FYNNEI. There are 14 residues in the CDR3. Unmatched junction bases numbered 11, after V lost 6 bases and J lost 7 bases. CDR3 DNA: TGTGCCAGCAGGTTACAGGGGTTGGTTTCTGGCTACACCTTC. This sequence encodes CASRLQGLVSGYTF.